The clone carrying this T cell receptor beta chain was found a few times. This sample stems from a study of cytomegalovirus exposure and HLA in healthy donors. Germline V gene lookup returns CDR1 GTSNPN and CDR2 SVGIG (reference sequence). This CDR3 contains 15 residues. Trimming stripped 0 bases from V and 6 bases from J, with 14 bases between. The PCR made use of 60 Vbeta and 13 Jbeta primers. Sequencing was performed with immunoSEQ multiplex PCR; in TCRdb, only in-frame clones are kept and a portion is missing. The repertoire holds 200,000 or so clones, with 60% to 80% as singletons. The rearrangement links TRBV30 to TRBJ2-2, with a possible D match to TRBD2 (5 bases). Sequencing input: PBMCs. The receptor's source is a man between 18 and 29 years old in good health and CMV-seronegative. In DNA, the CDR3 is TGTGCCTGGAGTGTACTAGGAGGAGGATCCGGGGAGCTGTTTTTT. Translating it yields CAWSVLGGGSGELFF.